These T cell receptor beta chains were read from a single sample in a study of shared clonotypes between healthy human individuals. This table comes from immunoSEQ multiplex PCR, and its TCRdb copy is limited to in-frame clones, with some not included. Here the sample spans 2,500,000 or so clones, around nine tenths being singletons. Sequencing was carried out using naive CD4+ T cells sorted from blood. The receptors shown here come from a man aged 18 to 35 in good health. CDR3s include the opening cysteine and the closing phenylalanine or tryptophan. Each record gives: CDR3 DNA, CDR3 protein, clone size, D gene, V gene, J gene. D genes are given only for firm matches. Clone size, where shown, is once, few, many, or a class for clones that have expanded.

CDR3 DNA: TGTGCCAGCAGCAGTCTTAGGGTTACTGAAGCTTTCTTT; CDR3 protein: CASSSLRVTEAFF; clone size: NA; D gene: NA; V gene: TRBV14; J gene: TRBJ1-1
CDR3 DNA: TGCGCCAGCAGTGCCGCAGGCAGCGGGGGGTCATACGAGCAGTACTTC; CDR3 protein: CASSAAGSGGSYEQYF; clone size: NA; D gene: TRBD2; V gene: TRBV10-2; J gene: TRBJ2-7
CDR3 DNA: TGTGCCAGCAGCTCCCCGAGAGGGTACAATGAGCAGTTCTTC; CDR3 protein: CASSSPRGYNEQFF; clone size: NA; D gene: NA; V gene: TRBV11-2; J gene: TRBJ2-1
CDR3 DNA: TGTGCCAGCAGTAGGACTAGCGGGACCGAGCAGTACTTC; CDR3 protein: CASSRTSGTEQYF; clone size: NA; D gene: TRBD2; V gene: TRBV6-6; J gene: TRBJ2-7
CDR3 DNA: TGTGCCAGCAGCACAGGGAGCGGGGCTGGGGCCAACGTCCTGACTTTC; CDR3 protein: CASSTGSGAGANVLTF; clone size: NA; D gene: NA; V gene: TRBV7-9; J gene: TRBJ2-6
CDR3 DNA: TGTGCCAGCAGCAGCTCCGGGACAGGATTGACGCAAGCTTTCTTT; CDR3 protein: CASSSSGTGLTQAFF; clone size: NA; D gene: TRBD1; V gene: TRBV7-9; J gene: TRBJ1-1
CDR3 DNA: TGCAGCGTTGATAGAGGGACCGGGGAGCTGTTTTTT; CDR3 protein: CSVDRGTGELFF; clone size: NA; D gene: NA; V gene: TRBV29-1; J gene: TRBJ2-2
CDR3 DNA: TGTGCCAGCAGGCCCGGACAACTTAACACTGAAGCTTTCTTT; CDR3 protein: CASRPGQLNTEAFF; clone size: NA; D gene: NA; V gene: TRBV6-6; J gene: TRBJ1-1
CDR3 DNA: TGCGCCAGCAGCTTGGAGGGCTTAGCCAAAAACATTCAGTACTTC; CDR3 protein: CASSLEGLAKNIQYF; clone size: NA; D gene: NA; V gene: TRBV5-1; J gene: TRBJ2-4
CDR3 DNA: TGTGCCAGTACTGCGACAGGGGTCACCGGGGAGCTGTTTTTT; CDR3 protein: CASTATGVTGELFF; clone size: NA; D gene: TRBD1; V gene: TRBV19; J gene: TRBJ2-2
CDR3 DNA: TGTGCCAGCAGCATCGGACAGAAAGAGACCCAGTACTTC; CDR3 protein: CASSIGQKETQYF; clone size: NA; D gene: NA; V gene: TRBV5-4; J gene: TRBJ2-5
CDR3 DNA: TGCGCCAGCAGCTTGGCCGGGTCTTCCGGGGAGCTGTTTTTT; CDR3 protein: CASSLAGSSGELFF; clone size: once; D gene: NA; V gene: TRBV5-1; J gene: TRBJ2-2
CDR3 DNA: TGTGCCATCAACGGCCCGAACACCGGGGAGCTGTTTTTT; CDR3 protein: CAINGPNTGELFF; clone size: once; D gene: NA; V gene: TRBV10-3; J gene: TRBJ2-2
CDR3 DNA: TGTGCCATCAGTGAGTCGCAGACTGGTTTGAACACTGAAGCTTTCTTT; CDR3 protein: CAISESQTGLNTEAFF; clone size: NA; D gene: NA; V gene: TRBV10-3; J gene: TRBJ1-1
CDR3 DNA: TGTGCCAGCTCACCACCGACTAGCAGCACAGATACGCAGTATTTT; CDR3 protein: CASSPPTSSTDTQYF; clone size: NA; D gene: TRBD2; V gene: TRBV18; J gene: TRBJ2-3
CDR3 DNA: TGTGCCAGCAGCTTAAACGGTTATAATTCACCCCTCCACTTT; CDR3 protein: CASSLNGYNSPLHF; clone size: once; D gene: NA; V gene: TRBV11-1; J gene: TRBJ1-6
CDR3 DNA: TGTGCCAGCAGAACCGGGACACCCGTTGCCTACGAGCAGTACTTC; CDR3 protein: CASRTGTPVAYEQYF; clone size: NA; D gene: NA; V gene: TRBV6-5; J gene: TRBJ2-7
CDR3 DNA: TGCGCCAGCAGCCCGGAAGGTATATCCTACGAGCAGTACTTC; CDR3 protein: CASSPEGISYEQYF; clone size: once; D gene: NA; V gene: TRBV5-1; J gene: TRBJ2-7
CDR3 DNA: TGTGCCAGCAGTGAGACCGGAGGGTTCCTCTCCTACGAGCAGTACTTC; CDR3 protein: CASSETGGFLSYEQYF; clone size: NA; D gene: NA; V gene: TRBV25-1; J gene: TRBJ2-7
CDR3 DNA: TGTGCCAGCAGCGTAGCGGAGCAGGCCTACGAGCAGTACTTC; CDR3 protein: CASSVAEQAYEQYF; clone size: NA; D gene: NA; V gene: TRBV9; J gene: TRBJ2-7
CDR3 DNA: TGTGCCAGCAGTTTAGAGCGGCCCCCCTACGAGCAGTACTTC; CDR3 protein: CASSLERPPYEQYF; clone size: NA; D gene: NA; V gene: TRBV27; J gene: TRBJ2-7
CDR3 DNA: TGTGCCAGCAGTGGCCTGGGAGGATTTCAAGAGACCCAGTACTTC; CDR3 protein: CASSGLGGFQETQYF; clone size: NA; D gene: NA; V gene: TRBV6-1; J gene: TRBJ2-5
CDR3 DNA: TGTGCCAGCTCACCGACAGGGGGAGTGGGCTACACCTTC; CDR3 protein: CASSPTGGVGYTF; clone size: NA; D gene: TRBD1; V gene: TRBV18; J gene: TRBJ1-2